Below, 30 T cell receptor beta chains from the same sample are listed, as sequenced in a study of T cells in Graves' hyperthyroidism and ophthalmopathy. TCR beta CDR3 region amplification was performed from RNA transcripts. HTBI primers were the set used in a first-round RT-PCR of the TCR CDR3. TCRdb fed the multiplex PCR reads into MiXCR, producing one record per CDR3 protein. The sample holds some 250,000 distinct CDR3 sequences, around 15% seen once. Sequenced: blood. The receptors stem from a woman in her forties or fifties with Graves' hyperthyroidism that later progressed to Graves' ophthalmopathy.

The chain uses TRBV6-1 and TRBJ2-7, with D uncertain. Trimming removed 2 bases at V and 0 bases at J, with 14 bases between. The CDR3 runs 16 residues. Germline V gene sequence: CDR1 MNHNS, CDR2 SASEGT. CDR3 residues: CASSELYSGSSYEQYF. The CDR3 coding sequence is TGTGCCAGCAGTGAATTGTACTCCGGTAGCTCCTACGAGCAGTACTTC.

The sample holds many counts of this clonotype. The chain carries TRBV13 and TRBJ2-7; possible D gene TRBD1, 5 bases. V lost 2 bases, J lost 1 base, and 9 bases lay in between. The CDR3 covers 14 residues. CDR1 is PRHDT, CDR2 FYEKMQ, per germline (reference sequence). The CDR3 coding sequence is TGTGCCAGCAGCTTAAAGGGGCAATCCTACGAGCAGTACTTC. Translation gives CASSLKGQSYEQYF.

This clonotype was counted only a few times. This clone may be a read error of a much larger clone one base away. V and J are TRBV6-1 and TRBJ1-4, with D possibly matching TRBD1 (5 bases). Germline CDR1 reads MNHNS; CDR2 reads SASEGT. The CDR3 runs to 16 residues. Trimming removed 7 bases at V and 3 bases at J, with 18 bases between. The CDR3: CASKTTELVANEKLFF. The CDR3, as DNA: TGTGCCAGCAAGACGACAGAGCTCGTGGCTAATGAAAAACTGTTTTTT.

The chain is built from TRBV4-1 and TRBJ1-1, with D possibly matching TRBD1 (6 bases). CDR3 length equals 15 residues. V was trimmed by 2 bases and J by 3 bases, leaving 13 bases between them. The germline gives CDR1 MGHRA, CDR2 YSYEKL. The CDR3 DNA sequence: TGCGCCAGCAGCCAAAAACAGGGAGGGGACACTGAAGCTTTCTTT. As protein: CASSQKQGGDTEAFF.

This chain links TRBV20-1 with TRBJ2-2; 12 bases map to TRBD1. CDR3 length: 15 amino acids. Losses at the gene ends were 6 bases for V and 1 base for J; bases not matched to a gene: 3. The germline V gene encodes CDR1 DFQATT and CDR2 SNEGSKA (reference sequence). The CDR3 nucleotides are TGCAGTGCCAGGGACAGGGGGCTGAACACCGGGGAGCTGTTTTTT. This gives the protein CSARDRGLNTGELFF.

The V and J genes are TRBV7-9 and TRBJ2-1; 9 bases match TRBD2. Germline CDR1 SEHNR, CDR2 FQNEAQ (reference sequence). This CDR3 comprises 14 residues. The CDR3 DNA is TGTGGGGCGGGGGGGGAGCATACGTCGAATGAGCAGTTCTTC. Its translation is CGAGGEHTSNEQFF.

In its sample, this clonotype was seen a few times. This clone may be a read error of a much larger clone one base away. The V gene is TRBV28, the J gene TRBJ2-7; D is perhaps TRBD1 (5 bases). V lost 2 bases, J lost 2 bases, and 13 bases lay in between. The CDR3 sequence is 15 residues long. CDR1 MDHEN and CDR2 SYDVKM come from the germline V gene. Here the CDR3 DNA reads TGTGCCAGCAGTTTACAGGGTCAATCACCCTACGAGCAGTACTTC. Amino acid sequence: CASSLQGQSPYEQYF.

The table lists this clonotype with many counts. Written as DNA, the CDR3 is TGTGCCAGCAGCCCCTTAGGGGGAGGGCCTGAGTACAATGAGCAGTTCTTC. Its protein product is CASSPLGGGPEYNEQFF. The V gene is TRBV3-1, the J gene TRBJ2-1; D is perhaps TRBD2 (7 bases). The CDR3 is 17 amino acids. The V gene's germline CDR1 is LGHDT and CDR2 YNNKEL (reference sequence). Trimming removed 4 bases from V and 4 bases from J, with 20 bases in between.

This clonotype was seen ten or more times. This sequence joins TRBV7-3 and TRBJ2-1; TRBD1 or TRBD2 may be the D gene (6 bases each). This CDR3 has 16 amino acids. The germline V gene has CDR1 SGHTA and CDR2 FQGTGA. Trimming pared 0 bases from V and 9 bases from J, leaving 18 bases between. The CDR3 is CASSLTGGVEGGEQFF. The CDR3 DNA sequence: TGTGCCAGCAGCTTAACGGGGGGAGTAGAAGGGGGTGAGCAGTTCTTC.

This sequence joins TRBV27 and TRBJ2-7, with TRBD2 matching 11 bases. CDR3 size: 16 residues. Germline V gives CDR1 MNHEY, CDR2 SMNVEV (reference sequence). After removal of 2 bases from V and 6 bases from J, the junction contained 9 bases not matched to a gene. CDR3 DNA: TGTGCCAGCAGTTTAACTAGCGGGAGCCTCCTGGGCGAGCAGTACTTC. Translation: CASSLTSGSLLGEQYF.

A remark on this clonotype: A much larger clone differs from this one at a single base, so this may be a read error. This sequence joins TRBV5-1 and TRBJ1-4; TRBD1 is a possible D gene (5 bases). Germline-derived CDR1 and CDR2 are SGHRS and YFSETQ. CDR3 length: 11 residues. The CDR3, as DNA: TGCGCCAGCAGCTTTAGGGGAAAACTGTCTTTT. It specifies CASSFRGKLSF.

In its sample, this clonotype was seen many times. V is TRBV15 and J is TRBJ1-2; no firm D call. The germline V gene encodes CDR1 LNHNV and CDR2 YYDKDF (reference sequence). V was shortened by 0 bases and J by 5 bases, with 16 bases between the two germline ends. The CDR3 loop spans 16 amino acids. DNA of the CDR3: TGTGCCACCAGCAGAGATCCCACGGGAGATTTATATGGCTACACCTTC. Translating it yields CATSRDPTGDLYGYTF. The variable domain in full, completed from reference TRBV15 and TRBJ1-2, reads DAMVIQNPRYQVTQFGKPVTLSCSQTLNHNVMYWYQQKSSQAPKLLFHYYDKDFNNEADTPDNFQSRRPNTSFCFLDIRSPGLGDTAMYLCATSRDPTGDLYGYTFGSGTRLTVV.

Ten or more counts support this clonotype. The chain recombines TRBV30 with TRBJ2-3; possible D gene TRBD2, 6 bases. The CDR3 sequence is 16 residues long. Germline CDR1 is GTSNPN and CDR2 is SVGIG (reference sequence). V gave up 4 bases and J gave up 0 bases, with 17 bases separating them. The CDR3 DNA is TGTGCCTGGAAAAGGCTAGCGTCGAGTAGCACAGATACGCAGTATTTT. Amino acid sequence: CAWKRLASSSTDTQYF.

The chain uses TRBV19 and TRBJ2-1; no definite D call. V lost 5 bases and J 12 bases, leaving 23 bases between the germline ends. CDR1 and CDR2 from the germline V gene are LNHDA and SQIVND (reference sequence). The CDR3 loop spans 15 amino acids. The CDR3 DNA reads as TGTGCCAGTAGTCCCTTATTCGGGCTCACCGGTGGGCAGTTCTTC. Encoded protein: CASSPLFGLTGGQFF.

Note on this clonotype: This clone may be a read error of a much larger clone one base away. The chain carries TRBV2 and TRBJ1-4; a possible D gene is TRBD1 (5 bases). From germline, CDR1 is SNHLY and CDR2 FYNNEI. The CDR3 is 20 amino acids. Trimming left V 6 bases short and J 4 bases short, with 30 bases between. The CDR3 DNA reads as TGTGCCAGCAGGTCGGGTCGTGCCGGACGGGGGGAAGCTAGTAATGAAAAACTGTTTTTT. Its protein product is CASRSGRAGRGEASNEKLFF.

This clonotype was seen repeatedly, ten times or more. The chain's CDR3 is CASQDRGSSGNQPQHF. For the CDR3, the DNA is TGTGCCAGCCAAGACAGGGGGTCATCGGGCAATCAGCCCCAGCATTTT. J is TRBJ1-5 and V is TRBV2; the match to TRBD1 covers 9 bases. CDR3 size: 16 residues. V was pared by 8 bases and J by 2 bases, with 10 bases of the junction left unmatched. Germline V gives CDR1 SNHLY, CDR2 FYNNEI.

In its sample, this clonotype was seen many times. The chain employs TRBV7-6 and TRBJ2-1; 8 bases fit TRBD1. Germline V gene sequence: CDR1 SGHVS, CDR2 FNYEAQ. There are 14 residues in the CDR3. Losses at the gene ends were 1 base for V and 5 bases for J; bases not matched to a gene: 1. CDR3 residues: CASSLGGQDNEQFF. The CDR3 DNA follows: TGTGCCAGCAGCTTAGGGGGACAGGACAATGAGCAGTTCTTC.

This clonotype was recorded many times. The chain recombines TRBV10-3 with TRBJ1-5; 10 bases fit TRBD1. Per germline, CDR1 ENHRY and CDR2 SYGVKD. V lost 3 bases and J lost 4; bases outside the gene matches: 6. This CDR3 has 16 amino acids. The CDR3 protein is CAISDPRTGGNQPQHF. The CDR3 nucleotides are TGTGCCATCAGTGACCCGAGGACAGGGGGGAATCAGCCCCAGCATTTT.

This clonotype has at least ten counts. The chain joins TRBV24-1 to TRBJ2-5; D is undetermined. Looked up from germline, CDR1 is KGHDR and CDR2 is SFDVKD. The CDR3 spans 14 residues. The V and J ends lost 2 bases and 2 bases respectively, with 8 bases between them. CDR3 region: CATSDWRIQETQYF. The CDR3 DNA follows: TGTGCCACCAGTGATTGGCGGATTCAAGAGACCCAGTACTTC.

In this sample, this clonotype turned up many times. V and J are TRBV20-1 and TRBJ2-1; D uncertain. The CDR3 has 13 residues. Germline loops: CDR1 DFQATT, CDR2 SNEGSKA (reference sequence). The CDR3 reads CNVRTSSYNEQFF. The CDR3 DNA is TGCAATGTCCGGACCAGCTCCTACAATGAGCAGTTCTTC.

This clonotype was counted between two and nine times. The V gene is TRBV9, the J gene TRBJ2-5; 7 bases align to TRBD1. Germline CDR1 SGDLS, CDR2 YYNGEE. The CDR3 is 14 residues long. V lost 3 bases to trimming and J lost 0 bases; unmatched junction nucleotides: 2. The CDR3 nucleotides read TGTGCCAGCAGCGCAGGGACAGACCAAGAGACCCAGTACTTC. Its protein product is CASSAGTDQETQYF. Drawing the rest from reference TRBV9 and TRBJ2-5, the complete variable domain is DSGVTQTPKHLITATGQRVTLRCSPRSGDLSVYWYQQSLDQGLQFLIQYYNGEERAKGNILERFSAQQFPDLHSELNLSSLELGDSALYFCASSAGTDQETQYFGPGTRLLVL.

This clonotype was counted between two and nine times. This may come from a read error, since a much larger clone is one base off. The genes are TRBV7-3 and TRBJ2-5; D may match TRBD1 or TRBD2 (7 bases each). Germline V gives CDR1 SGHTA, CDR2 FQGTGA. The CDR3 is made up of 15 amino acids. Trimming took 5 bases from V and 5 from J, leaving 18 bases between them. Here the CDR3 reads CASSPQGGFPETQYF. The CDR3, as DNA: TGTGCCAGCAGCCCCCAGGGGGGGTTCCCGGAGACCCAGTACTTC.

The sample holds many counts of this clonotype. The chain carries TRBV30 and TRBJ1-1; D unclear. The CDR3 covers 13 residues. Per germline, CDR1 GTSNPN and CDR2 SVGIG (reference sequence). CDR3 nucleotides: TGTGCGCTTCGTGGAAGATTGAACACTGAAGCTTTCTTT. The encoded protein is CALRGRLNTEAFF.

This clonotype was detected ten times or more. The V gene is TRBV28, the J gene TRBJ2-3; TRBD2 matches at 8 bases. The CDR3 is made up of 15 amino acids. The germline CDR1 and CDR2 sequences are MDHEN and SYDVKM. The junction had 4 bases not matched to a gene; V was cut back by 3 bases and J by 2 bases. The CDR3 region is CASSFVAGSTDTQYF. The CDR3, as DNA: TGTGCCAGCAGTTTTGTAGCGGGGTCCACAGATACGCAGTATTTT. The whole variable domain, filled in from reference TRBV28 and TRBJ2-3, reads DVKVTQSSRYLVKRTGEKVFLECVQDMDHENMFWYRQDPGLGLRLIYFSYDVKMKEKGDIPEGYSVSREKKERFSLILESASTNQTSMYLCASSFVAGSTDTQYFGPGTRLTVL.

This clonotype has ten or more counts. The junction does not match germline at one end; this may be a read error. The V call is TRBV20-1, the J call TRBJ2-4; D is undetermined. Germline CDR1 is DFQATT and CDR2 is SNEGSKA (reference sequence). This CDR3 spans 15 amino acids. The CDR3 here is CSARGPGLAKNIQYF. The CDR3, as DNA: TGCAGTGCGAGAGGTCCGGGCCTAGCCAAAAACATTCAGTACTTC.

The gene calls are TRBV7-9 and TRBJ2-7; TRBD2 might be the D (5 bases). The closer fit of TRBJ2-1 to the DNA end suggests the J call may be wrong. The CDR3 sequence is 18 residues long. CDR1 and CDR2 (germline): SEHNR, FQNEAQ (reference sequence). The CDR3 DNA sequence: TGTGCCAGCAGCTTCTCTCCCTTAGAGGGCCCGTTCTCCTACGAGCAGTTCTTC. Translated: CASSFSPLEGPFSYEQFF.

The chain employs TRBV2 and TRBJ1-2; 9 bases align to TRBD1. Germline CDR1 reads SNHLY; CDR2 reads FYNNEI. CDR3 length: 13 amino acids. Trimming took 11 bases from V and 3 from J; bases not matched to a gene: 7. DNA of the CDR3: TGTGCCGCGCGCCGGACAGGGGACTATGGCTACACCTTC. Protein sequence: CAARRTGDYGYTF.

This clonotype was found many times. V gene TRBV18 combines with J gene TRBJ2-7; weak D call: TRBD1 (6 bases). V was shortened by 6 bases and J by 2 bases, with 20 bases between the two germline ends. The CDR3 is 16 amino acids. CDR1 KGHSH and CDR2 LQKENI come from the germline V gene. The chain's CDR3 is CASSSLPGQNAYEQYF. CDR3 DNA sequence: TGTGCCAGCTCGTCCCTCCCCGGACAGAACGCCTACGAGCAGTACTTC. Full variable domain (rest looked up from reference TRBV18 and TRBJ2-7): NAGVMQNPRHLVRRRGQEARLRCSPMKGHSHVYWYRQLPEEGLKFMVYLQKENIIDESGMPKERFSAEFPKEGPSILRIQQVVRGDSAAYFCASSSLPGQNAYEQYFGPGTRLTVT.

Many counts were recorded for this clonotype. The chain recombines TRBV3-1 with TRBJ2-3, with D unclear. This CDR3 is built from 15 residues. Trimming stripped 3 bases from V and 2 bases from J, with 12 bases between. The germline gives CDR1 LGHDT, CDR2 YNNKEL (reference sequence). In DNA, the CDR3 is TGTGCCAGCAGCCATCCCAGGACCGCCACAGATACGCAGTATTTT. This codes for CASSHPRTATDTQYF.

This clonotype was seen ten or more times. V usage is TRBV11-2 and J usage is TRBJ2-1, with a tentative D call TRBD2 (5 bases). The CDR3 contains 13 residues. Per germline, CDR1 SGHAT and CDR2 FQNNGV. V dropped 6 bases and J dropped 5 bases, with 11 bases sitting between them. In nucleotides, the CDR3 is TGTGCCAGCAGGGCTAGCTGGGACAATGAGCAGTTCTTC. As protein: CASRASWDNEQFF.